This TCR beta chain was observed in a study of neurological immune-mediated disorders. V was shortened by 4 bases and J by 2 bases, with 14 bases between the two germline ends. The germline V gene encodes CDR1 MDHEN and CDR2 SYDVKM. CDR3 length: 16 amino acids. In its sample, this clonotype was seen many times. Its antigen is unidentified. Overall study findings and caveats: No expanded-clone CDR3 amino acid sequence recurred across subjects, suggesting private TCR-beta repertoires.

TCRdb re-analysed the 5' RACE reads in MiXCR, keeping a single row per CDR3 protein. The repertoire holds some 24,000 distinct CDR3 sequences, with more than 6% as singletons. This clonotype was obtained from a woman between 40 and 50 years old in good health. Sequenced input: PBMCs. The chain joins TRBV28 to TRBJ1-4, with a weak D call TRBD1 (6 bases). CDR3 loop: CASSSPGGGTNEKLFF. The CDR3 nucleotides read TGTGCCAGCAGTTCACCGGGAGGGGGGACTAATGAAAAACTGTTTTTT.